This T cell receptor beta chain was sequenced in a study of T-cell memory formation after mild COVID-19. Study-wide background: TCR clusters largely stayed donor specific. Study findings and constraints: Clones contracting over day 15 to 85 were CD4/CD8 balanced, with later expanders leaning CD4+. What remained unconfirmed was the SARS-CoV-2 specificity of second-wave clones peaking on day 37.

Trimming took off 11 bases at V and 3 bases at J, with 13 bases between the two ends. The CDR3 length is 12 residues. Germline V gene lookup returns CDR1 SNHLY and CDR2 FYNNEI. This clonotype has a handful of counts. Its antigen is not identified. TCRdb used MiXCR to reprocess the 5' RACE reads, holding one entry per CDR3 protein. The repertoire has roughly 110,000 distinct CDR3 sequences, 22% of them found once; the top ten carry roughly 40%. The sequence was collected from a young man who had mild COVID-19 (a few samples of this study predate the infection). Cell type and time point are not known. V gene TRBV2 combines with J gene TRBJ1-2, with D uncertain. The sequencing sample was made of PBMCs or a T cell subset sorted from them (not recorded which). CDR3 protein: CARQEEDYGYTF. CDR3 DNA: TGTGCCCGCCAGGAGGAGGACTATGGCTACACCTTC.